Listed below are T cell receptor beta chains from one sample, sequenced in a study of blood T cells in healthy people across ages. Each CDR3 protein gets one entry after TCRdb re-called the 5' RACE reads with MiXCR. Of roughly 680,000 distinct CDR3 sequences listed, 21% were seen once; the top ten hold 3.5% to 4%. The sample consisted of blood. These receptor sequences come from a man in his sixties or seventies in good health. Both conserved end residues are part of each CDR3. A D gene is named only where the DNA matches it firmly. Size is stated for part of the rows, as once, few or many counts, or as a class when the clone is expanded.

abundance | d_gene | j_gene | v_gene | CDR3aa | CDR3nt
- | TRBD2 | TRBJ2-3 | TRBV12-3/TRBV12-4 | CASSELGTSGTDTQYF | TGTGCCAGCAGTGAGTTAGGGACTAGCGGGACAGATACGCAGTATTTT
- | TRBD2 | TRBJ2-1 | TRBV7-9 | CASSLRLAGDIYNEQFF | TGTGCCAGCAGCCTCCGACTAGCGGGAGACATCTACAATGAGCAGTTCTTC
few | TRBD1 | TRBJ2-7 | TRBV12-3/TRBV12-4 | CASSLGGQYEQYF | TGTGCCAGCAGTTTAGGGGGACAGTACGAGCAGTACTTC
- | - | TRBJ2-1 | TRBV20-1 | CSARDEETGRNEQFF | TGCAGTGCTAGAGATGAAGAGACGGGTCGCAATGAGCAGTTCTTC
- | TRBD1 | TRBJ1-4 | TRBV9 | CASSISPGQGFEKLFF | TGTGCCAGCAGCATCTCCCCGGGACAGGGGTTTGAAAAACTGTTTTTT
few | - | TRBJ2-6 | TRBV18 | CASSPLQSPQLSGANVLTF | TGTGCCAGCTCACCCCTACAGTCCCCCCAGCTCTCTGGGGCCAACGTCCTGACTTTC
- | TRBD2 | TRBJ2-1 | TRBV7-9 | CASSLVLAGVFAEQFF | TGTGCCAGCAGCTTAGTGCTAGCGGGAGTCTTCGCCGAGCAGTTCTTC
- | TRBD1 | TRBJ2-7 | TRBV7-2 | CASSLPGTGSFYEQYF | TGTGCCAGCAGCTTACCCGGGACAGGGAGTTTTTACGAGCAGTACTTC
- | TRBD1 | TRBJ1-6 | TRBV7-9 | CASSLDRGSPLHF | TGTGCCAGCAGCTTAGACAGGGGCTCACCCCTCCACTTT
few | TRBD1 | TRBJ2-5 | TRBV25-1 | CASSDTAGGETQYF | TGTGCCAGCAGTGATACGGCAGGGGGCGAGACCCAGTACTTC
- | - | TRBJ2-7 | TRBV6-1 | CASSYTGTLEQYF | TGTGCCAGCAGCTACACCGGGACACTCGAGCAGTACTTC
- | - | TRBJ2-7 | TRBV12-3/TRBV12-4 | CASSYRVEQYF | TGTGCCAGCAGTTACAGGGTCGAGCAGTACTTC
- | - | TRBJ2-7 | TRBV7-9 | CASSLSGFIEQYF | TGTGCCAGCAGCTTGTCGGGGTTCATCGAGCAGTACTTC
- | - | TRBJ1-1 | TRBV4-2 | CASSQDYTNREGTEAFF | TGTGCCAGCAGCCAAGATTATACGAACAGGGAAGGCACTGAAGCTTTCTTT
- | - | TRBJ2-1 | TRBV29-1 | CSVVTGSYNEQFF | TGCAGCGTTGTCACAGGCTCCTACAATGAGCAGTTCTTC
many | TRBD1 | TRBJ1-2 | TRBV3-1 | CASSQGRQGSTF | TGTGCCAGCAGCCAAGGAAGACAGGGGTCCACCTTC
few | - | TRBJ2-3 | TRBV5-1 | CASSFFRVTDTQYF | TGCGCCAGCAGCTTCTTCCGCGTCACAGATACGCAGTATTTT
few | TRBD2 | TRBJ2-1 | TRBV12-3/TRBV12-4 | CASSFYTSGTLNEQFF | TGTGCCAGCAGTTTCTATACTAGCGGGACTCTCAATGAGCAGTTCTTC
few | - | TRBJ1-2 | TRBV12-3/TRBV12-4 | CASSLSGQGNGYTF | TGTGCCAGCAGTCTTAGCGGGCAGGGGAATGGCTACACCTTC
- | - | TRBJ1-5 | TRBV10-3 | CAISEEYSNQPQHF | TGTGCCATCAGTGAAGAATATAGCAATCAGCCCCAGCATTTT
- | - | TRBJ2-5 | TRBV10-3 | CAIKGGRGEETQYF | TGTGCCATAAAGGGTGGCAGGGGTGAAGAGACCCAGTACTTC
few | TRBD2 | TRBJ2-1 | TRBV7-2 | CASSLVASGNGEQFF | TGTGCCAGCAGCTTAGTAGCTAGCGGGAATGGTGAGCAGTTCTTC
few | - | TRBJ2-4 | TRBV11-2 | CASSLDPGTSIQYF | TGTGCCAGCAGCTTAGACCCAGGGACGTCCATTCAGTACTTC
few | TRBD2 | TRBJ2-1 | TRBV7-2 | CASSLLAGVAYNEQFF | TGTGCCAGCAGCCTATTAGCGGGAGTGGCCTACAATGAGCAGTTCTTC
- | TRBD2 | TRBJ2-1 | TRBV11-3 | CASSPRTSGPYNEQFF | TGTGCCAGCAGCCCACGGACTAGCGGTCCCTACAATGAGCAGTTCTTC
many | - | TRBJ2-3 | TRBV15 | CATSWREGTRSTDTQYF | TGTGCCACCAGTTGGCGGGAAGGGACGAGGAGCACAGATACGCAGTATTTT
- | - | TRBJ1-5 | TRBV30 | CAWSKGGSGNQPQHF | TGTGCCTGGAGTAAAGGGGGATCAGGCAATCAGCCCCAGCATTTT
many | - | TRBJ2-7 | TRBV7-6 | CASGPGQGSYEQYF | TGTGCCAGCGGACCGGGACAAGGGTCCTACGAGCAGTACTTC
few | - | TRBJ2-2 | TRBV12-3/TRBV12-4 | CASSLAADSGELFF | TGTGCCAGCAGTTTAGCGGCCGACTCCGGGGAGCTGTTTTTT
many | - | TRBJ2-3 | TRBV12-3/TRBV12-4 | CASSSFTDTQYF | TGTGCCAGCAGTAGTTTCACAGATACGCAGTATTTT
many | - | TRBJ2-7 | TRBV20-1 | CSARDRSGLSSYEQYF | TGCAGTGCTAGAGATCGTTCGGGCCTCAGCTCCTACGAGCAGTACTTC
few | TRBD2 | TRBJ2-1 | TRBV5-1 | CASSFGTSGRSSYNEQFF | TGCGCCAGCAGCTTTGGGACTAGCGGGAGATCGTCCTACAATGAGCAGTTCTTC
- | - | TRBJ1-5 | TRBV20-1 | CSARTDSAQPQHF | TGCAGTGCTAGGACGGACAGCGCCCAGCCCCAGCATTTT
few | - | TRBJ2-3 | TRBV28 | CASSSRGVTDTQYF | TGTGCCAGCAGTTCTCGAGGGGTCACAGATACGCAGTATTTT
many | - | TRBJ1-1 | TRBV20-1 | CSARFNPNTEAFF | TGCAGTGCGCGGTTCAATCCTAACACTGAAGCTTTCTTT
- | TRBD2 | TRBJ2-1 | TRBV4-1 | CASSQDWTSGNAFF | TGCGCCAGCAGCCAAGATTGGACTAGCGGGAATGCGTTCTTC
- | - | TRBJ2-1 | TRBV6-5 | CASSFGGSHSYNEQFF | TGTGCCAGCAGTTTCGGCGGATCTCACTCCTACAATGAGCAGTTCTTC
few | - | TRBJ2-5 | TRBV5-1 | CASSLAAREGETQYF | TGCGCCAGCAGCTTGGCCGCTAGAGAGGGGGAGACCCAGTACTTC
few | TRBD2 | TRBJ2-4 | TRBV6-2/TRBV6-3 | CASSYSSLREGPKDIQYF | TGTGCCAGCAGTTACTCGTCTCTGCGGGAGGGCCCAAAGGACATTCAGTACTTC
few | - | TRBJ2-1 | TRBV28 | CASRPASRGSYNEQFF | TGTGCCAGCAGGCCCGCATCCCGGGGGTCATACAATGAGCAGTTCTTC
few | - | TRBJ1-4 | TRBV25-1 | CASSAAEKGNEKLFF | TGTGCCAGCAGTGCAGCGGAGAAGGGTAATGAAAAACTGTTTTTT
- | TRBD2 | TRBJ2-7 | TRBV20-1 | CSATIAGTNSYEQYF | TGCAGTGCAACTATAGCGGGCACCAACTCCTACGAGCAGTACTTC
few | - | TRBJ2-3 | TRBV6-5 | CASSYSAGMYSTDTQYF | TGTGCCAGCAGTTACTCGGCAGGGATGTATAGCACAGATACGCAGTATTTT
few | - | TRBJ1-5 | TRBV6-5 | CASMGAPDQPQHF | TGTGCCAGCATGGGGGCCCCAGATCAGCCCCAGCATTTT
few | - | TRBJ2-3 | TRBV30 | CAWRTSGTQYF | TGTGCCTGGCGGACTTCTGGTACGCAGTATTTT
- | - | TRBJ1-2 | TRBV27 | CASSSGFGYGYTF | TGTGCCAGCAGTTCAGGGTTTGGCTATGGCTACACCTTC
- | - | TRBJ2-6 | TRBV3-1 | CASSQLTPSVGTGANVLTF | TGTGCCAGCAGCCAGCTCACCCCTTCCGTTGGTACTGGGGCCAACGTCCTGACTTTC
few | - | TRBJ1-1 | TRBV12-3/TRBV12-4 | CASSPRLTVNTEAFF | TGTGCCAGCAGTCCCCGGCTGACAGTGAACACTGAAGCTTTCTTT
- | - | TRBJ2-7 | TRBV5-1 | CASSQPGRIYEQYF | TGCGCCAGCAGCCAGCCGGGACGGATCTACGAGCAGTACTTC
few | - | TRBJ2-7 | TRBV14 | CASSHGLKDYEQYF | TGTGCCAGCAGCCATGGGCTGAAAGATTACGAGCAGTACTTC
- | - | TRBJ2-4 | TRBV24-1 | CATSDGYNKNIQYF | TGTGCCACCAGTGATGGATACAACAAAAACATTCAGTACTTC